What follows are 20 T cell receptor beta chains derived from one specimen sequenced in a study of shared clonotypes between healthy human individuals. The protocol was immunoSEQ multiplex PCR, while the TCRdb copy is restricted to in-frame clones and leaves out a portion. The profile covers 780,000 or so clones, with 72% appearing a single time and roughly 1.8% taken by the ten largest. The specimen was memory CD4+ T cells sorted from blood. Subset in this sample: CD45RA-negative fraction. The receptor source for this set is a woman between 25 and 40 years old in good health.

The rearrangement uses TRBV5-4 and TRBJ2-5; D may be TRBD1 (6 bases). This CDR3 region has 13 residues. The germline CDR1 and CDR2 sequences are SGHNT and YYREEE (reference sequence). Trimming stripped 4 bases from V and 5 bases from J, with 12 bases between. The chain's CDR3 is CASSIQGQETQYF. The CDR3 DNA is TGTGCCAGCAGCATCCAGGGGCAGGAGACCCAGTACTTC.

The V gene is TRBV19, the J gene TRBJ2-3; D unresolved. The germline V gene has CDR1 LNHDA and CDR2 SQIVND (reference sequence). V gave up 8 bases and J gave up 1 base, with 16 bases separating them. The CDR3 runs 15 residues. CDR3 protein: CASAKGIVGTDTQYF. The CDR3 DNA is TGTGCCAGTGCTAAAGGAATAGTAGGCACAGATACGCAGTATTTT.

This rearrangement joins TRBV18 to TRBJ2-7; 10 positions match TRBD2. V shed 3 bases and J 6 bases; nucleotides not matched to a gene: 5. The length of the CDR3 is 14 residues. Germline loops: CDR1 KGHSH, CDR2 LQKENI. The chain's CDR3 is CASSPKTSGAEQYF. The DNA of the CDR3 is TGTGCCAGCTCACCCAAAACTAGCGGGGCCGAGCAGTACTTC. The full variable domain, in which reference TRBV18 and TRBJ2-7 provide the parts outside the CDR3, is NAGVMQNPRHLVRRRGQEARLRCSPMKGHSHVYWYRQLPEEGLKFMVYLQKENIIDESGMPKERFSAEFPKEGPSILRIQQVVRGDSAAYFCASSPKTSGAEQYFGPGTRLTVT.

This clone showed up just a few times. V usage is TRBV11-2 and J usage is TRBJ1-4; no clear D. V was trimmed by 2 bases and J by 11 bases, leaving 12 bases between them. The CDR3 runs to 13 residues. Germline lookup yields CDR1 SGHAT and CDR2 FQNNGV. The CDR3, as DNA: TGTGCCAGCAGCTTATTTAGGGAGTCTAAACTGTTTTTT. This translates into CASSLFRESKLFF.

The CDR3 nucleotides read TGTGCCAGCAGCTTGTCTAGCGGGGGATCCTACGAGCAGTACTTC. Protein sequence: CASSLSSGGSYEQYF. The chain is built from TRBV5-4 and TRBJ2-7; TRBD2 agrees at 10 bases. Germline assignment: CDR1 SGHNT and CDR2 YYREEE (reference sequence). V lost 1 base to trimming and J lost 1 base; unmatched junction nucleotides: 2. This CDR3 has 15 residues. The full variable domain, rest sourced from reference TRBV5-4 and TRBJ2-7, is ETGVTQSPTHLIKTRGQQVTLRCSSQSGHNTVSWYQQALGQGPQFIFQYYREEENGRGNFPPRFSGLQFPNYSSELNVNALELDDSALYLCASSLSSGGSYEQYFGPGTRLTVT.

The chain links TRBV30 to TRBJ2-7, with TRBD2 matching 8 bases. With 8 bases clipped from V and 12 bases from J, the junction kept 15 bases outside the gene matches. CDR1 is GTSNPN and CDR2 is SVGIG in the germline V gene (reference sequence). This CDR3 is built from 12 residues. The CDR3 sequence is CAREGAREGLYF. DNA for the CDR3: TGTGCCCGTGAAGGAGCTCGGGAGGGCTTGTACTTC. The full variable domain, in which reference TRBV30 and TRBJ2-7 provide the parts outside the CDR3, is SQTIHQWPATLVQPVGSPLSLECTVEGTSNPNLYWYRQAAGRGLQLLFYSVGIGQISSEVPQNLSASRPQDRQFILSSKKLLLSDSGFYLCAREGAREGLYFGPGTRLTVT.

CDR3 protein: CASSKVDRVEETQYF. CDR3 bases: TGTGCCAGCAGCAAAGTCGACAGGGTTGAAGAGACCCAGTACTTC. The rearrangement links TRBV21-1 to TRBJ2-5; the table gives TRBD1 as D, unverified against the DNA. TRBV21-1 is marked as a pseudogene. The CDR3 has 15 residues.

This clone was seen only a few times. The CDR3 DNA is TGTGCCACCAGCAGAGATCCCCAGGAGTCTTACGAGCAGTACTTC. This gives the protein CATSRDPQESYEQYF. The chain has TRBV15 and TRBJ2-7, with D hard to call. The CDR3 extends over 15 amino acids. The V end lost 0 bases, the J end lost 4 bases, and 13 bases lay between the germline ends. Germline V gene sequence: CDR1 LNHNV, CDR2 YYDKDF (reference sequence).

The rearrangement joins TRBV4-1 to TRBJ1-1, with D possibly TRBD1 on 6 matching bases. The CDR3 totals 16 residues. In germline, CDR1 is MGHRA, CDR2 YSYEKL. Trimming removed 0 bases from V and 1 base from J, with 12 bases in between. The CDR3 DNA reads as TGCGCCAGCAGCCAAGATTGGGGGGCGGGGAACACTGAAGCTTTCTTT. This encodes CASSQDWGAGNTEAFF.

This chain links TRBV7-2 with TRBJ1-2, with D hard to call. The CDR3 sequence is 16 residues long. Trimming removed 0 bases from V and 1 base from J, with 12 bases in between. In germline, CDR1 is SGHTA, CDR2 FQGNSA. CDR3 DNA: TGTGCCAGCAGCTTAGCACTCTTGTCCTATAACTATGGCTACACCTTC. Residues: CASSLALLSYNYGYTF.

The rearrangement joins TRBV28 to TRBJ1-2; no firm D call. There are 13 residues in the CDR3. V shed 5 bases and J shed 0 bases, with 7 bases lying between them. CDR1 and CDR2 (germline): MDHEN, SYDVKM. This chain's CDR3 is CASSEGSNYGYTF. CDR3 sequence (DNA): TGTGCCAGCAGTGAAGGGTCTAACTATGGCTACACCTTC.

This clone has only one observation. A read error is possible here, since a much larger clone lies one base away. The CDR3 nucleotides read TGTGCCAGCAGCCAACATAGCAATCAGCCCCAGCATTTT. It translates to CASSQHSNQPQHF. J is TRBJ1-5 and V is TRBV6-5; D unresolved. V lost 6 bases and J 0 bases, leaving 6 bases between the germline ends. CDR1 is MNHEY, CDR2 SVGAGI, per germline. This CDR3 is 13 amino acids long.

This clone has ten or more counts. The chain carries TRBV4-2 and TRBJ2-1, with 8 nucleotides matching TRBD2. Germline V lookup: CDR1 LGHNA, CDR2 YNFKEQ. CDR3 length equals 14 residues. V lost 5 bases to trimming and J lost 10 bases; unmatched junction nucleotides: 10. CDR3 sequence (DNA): TGTGCCAGCAGCTCACTATCTAGCGGGCGCGAGCAGTTCTTC. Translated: CASSSLSSGREQFF.

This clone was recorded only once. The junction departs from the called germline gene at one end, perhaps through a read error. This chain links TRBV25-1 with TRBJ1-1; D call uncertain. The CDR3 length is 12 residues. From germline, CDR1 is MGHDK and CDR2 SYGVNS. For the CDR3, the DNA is TGCCCCCGAGCAGCTACGAACACTGAAGCTTTCTTT. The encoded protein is CPRAATNTEAFF.

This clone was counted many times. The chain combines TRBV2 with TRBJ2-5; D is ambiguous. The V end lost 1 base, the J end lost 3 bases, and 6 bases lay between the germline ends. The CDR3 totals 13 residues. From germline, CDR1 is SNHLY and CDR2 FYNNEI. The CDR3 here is CASSEGQEETQYF. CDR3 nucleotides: TGTGCCAGCAGTGAAGGGCAGGAAGAGACCCAGTACTTC.

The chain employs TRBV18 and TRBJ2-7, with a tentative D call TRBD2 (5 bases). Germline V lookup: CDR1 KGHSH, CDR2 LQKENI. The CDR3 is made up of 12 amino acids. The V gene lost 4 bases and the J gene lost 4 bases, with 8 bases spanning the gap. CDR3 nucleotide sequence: TGTGCCAGCTCACGGAGCGGATACGAGCAGTACTTC. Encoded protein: CASSRSGYEQYF.

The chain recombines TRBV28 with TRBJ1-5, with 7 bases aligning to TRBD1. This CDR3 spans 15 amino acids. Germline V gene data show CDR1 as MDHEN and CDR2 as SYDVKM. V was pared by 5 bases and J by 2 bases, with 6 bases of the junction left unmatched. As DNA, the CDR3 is TGTGCCAGCAGTGACAGGGTGGGCGGCAATCAGCCCCAGCATTTT. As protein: CASSDRVGGNQPQHF.

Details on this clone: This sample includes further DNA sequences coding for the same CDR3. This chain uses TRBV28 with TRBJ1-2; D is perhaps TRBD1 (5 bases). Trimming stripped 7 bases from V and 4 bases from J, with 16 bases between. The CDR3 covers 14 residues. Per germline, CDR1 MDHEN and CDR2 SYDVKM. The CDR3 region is CASTPTGGAYGYTF. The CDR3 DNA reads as TGTGCCAGCACCCCGACTGGGGGTGCCTATGGCTACACCTTC.

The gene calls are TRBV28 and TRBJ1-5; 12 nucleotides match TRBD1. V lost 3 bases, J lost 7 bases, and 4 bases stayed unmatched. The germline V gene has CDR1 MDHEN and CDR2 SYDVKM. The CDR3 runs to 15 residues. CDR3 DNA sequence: TGTGCCAGCAGTTTGGGGACAGGGGGCCGGCAGCCCCAGCATTTT. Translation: CASSLGTGGRQPQHF.

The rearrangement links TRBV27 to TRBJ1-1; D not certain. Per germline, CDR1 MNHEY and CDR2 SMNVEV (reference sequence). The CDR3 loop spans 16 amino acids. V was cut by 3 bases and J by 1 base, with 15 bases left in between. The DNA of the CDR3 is TGTGCCAGCAGTTTTAGTCGGCGGGGTGCGAACACTGAAGCTTTCTTT. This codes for CASSFSRRGANTEAFF.